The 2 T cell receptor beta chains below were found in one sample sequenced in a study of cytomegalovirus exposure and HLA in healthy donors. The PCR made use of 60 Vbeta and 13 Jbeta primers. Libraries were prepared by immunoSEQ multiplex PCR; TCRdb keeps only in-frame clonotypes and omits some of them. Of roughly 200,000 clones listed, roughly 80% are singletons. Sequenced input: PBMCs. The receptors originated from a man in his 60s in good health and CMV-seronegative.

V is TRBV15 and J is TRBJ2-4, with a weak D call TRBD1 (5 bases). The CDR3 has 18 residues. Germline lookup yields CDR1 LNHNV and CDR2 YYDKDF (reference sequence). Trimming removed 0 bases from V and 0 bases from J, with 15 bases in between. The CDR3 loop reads CATSRDYSDSLAKNIQYF. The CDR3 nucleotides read TGTGCCACCAGCAGAGATTATTCCGACAGTCTAGCCAAAAACATTCAGTACTTC.

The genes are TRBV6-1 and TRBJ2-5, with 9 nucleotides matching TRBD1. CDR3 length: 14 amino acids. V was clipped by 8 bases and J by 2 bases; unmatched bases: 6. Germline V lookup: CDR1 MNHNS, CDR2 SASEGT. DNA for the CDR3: TGTGCCAGCGGGTGGACAGGGGTACAAGAGACCCAGTACTTC. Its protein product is CASGWTGVQETQYF.